This entry is about one T cell receptor (beta chain). Antigen unknown. A J-beta primer mix and a sample-barcoded 5' primer were used in a second PCR of about 7 to 12 cycles. TCRdb used MiXCR to reprocess the 5' RACE reads, holding one entry per CDR3 protein. The sample contains about 970,000 distinct CDR3 sequences, just over 50% of which appear only once. The entry originates in a study of blood T cells in healthy people across ages. Study-level information: Capturing about one barcoded beta molecule per two T cells was achieved by template switching. Study results and limitations: Roughly linearly, TCR beta diversity per million T cells fell as age increased.

The CDR3 is 15 residues long. CDR1 is MGHRA and CDR2 is YSYEKL in the germline V gene. V lost 4 bases, J lost 7 bases, and 11 bases stayed unmatched. The V and J genes are TRBV4-1 and TRBJ2-7; 9 bases match TRBD2. The TCR originated in an older woman in good health. Sequenced material: blood. This CDR3 is CASSLSTSGFNEQYF. CDR3 nucleotide sequence: TGCGCCAGCAGCCTCTCGACTAGCGGTTTCAATGAGCAGTACTTC.